The present T cell receptor beta chain was sequenced within a study of beta chain features in type 1 diabetes. Notes on the study in general: Type 1 diabetes patients had moderately but significantly shorter TCRB CDR3s in all four CD4+ subsets. High TCR expression in some cells could lead to their over-representation in cDNA sequencing.

V gave up 4 bases and J gave up 4 bases; unmatched junction bases: 9. Germline loops: CDR1 MNHNS, CDR2 SASEGT. The CDR3 consists of 16 residues. With respect to this clone: What it binds is not known.

Sequencing targeted expressed TCRB transcripts, as all isolated RNA had been reverse transcribed. Clones were sequenced by immunoSEQ multiplex PCR, and TCRdb holds only the in-frame ones, with some missing. The sample contains roughly 150,000 clones, around 8.6% of which appear only once. Sequencing used central memory CD4+ T cells from blood. The chain uses TRBV6-1 and TRBJ2-2, with TRBD1 identical over 7 bases. This TCR was sampled from a young woman with type 1 diabetes. The CDR3 here is CASSGTGSRGTGELFF. The CDR3 DNA reads TGTGCCAGCAGTGGGACAGGATCAAGGGGCACCGGGGAGCTGTTTTTT.